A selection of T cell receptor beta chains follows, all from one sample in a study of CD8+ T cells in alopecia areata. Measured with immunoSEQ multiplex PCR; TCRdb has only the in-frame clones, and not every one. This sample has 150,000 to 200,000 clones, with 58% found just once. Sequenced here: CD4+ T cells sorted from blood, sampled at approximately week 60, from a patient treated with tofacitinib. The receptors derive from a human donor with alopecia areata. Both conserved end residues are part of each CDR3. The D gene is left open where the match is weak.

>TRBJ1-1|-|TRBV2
CASRPGPGNTEAFF
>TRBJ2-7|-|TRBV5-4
CASSQDSYEQYF
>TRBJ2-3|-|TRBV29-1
CSVRRGGGTTDTQYF
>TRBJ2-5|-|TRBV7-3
CASSKGPTQETQYF
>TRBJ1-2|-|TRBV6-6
CASSYAENYGYTF
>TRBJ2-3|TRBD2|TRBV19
CASSPRSGGVTDTQYF
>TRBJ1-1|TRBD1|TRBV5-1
CASSLRRQGTMNTEAFF
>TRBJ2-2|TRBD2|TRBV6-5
CASRTSGWTGELFF
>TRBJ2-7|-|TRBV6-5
CASRGDSYEQYF
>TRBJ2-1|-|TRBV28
CASKGTVQQFF
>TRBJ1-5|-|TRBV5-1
CASSPLPGNNQPQHF
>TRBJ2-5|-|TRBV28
CASSSGGRKTQYF
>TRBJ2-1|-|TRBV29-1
CSVRGSSYNEQFF
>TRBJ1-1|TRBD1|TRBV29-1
CSVVVQGARTEAFF
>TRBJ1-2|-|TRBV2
CASSEVEGGGYTF
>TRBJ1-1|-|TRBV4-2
CASSQDFGTLEGTEAFF
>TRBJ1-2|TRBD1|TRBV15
CATSTGTGYGYTF
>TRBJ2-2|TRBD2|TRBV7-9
CASSLGLVDTGELFF
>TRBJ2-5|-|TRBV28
CASSLYSGRETQYF
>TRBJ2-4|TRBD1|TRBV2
CASRRDRKNIQYF
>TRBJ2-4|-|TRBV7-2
CASSLTLAKNIQYF
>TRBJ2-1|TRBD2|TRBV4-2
CASSPGLADNEQFF
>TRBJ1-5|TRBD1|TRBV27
CASLRQGDRPQHF
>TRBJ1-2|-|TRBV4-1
CASSQDRGGYGYTF
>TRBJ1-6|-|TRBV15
CATSNAFGRGSNSPLHF
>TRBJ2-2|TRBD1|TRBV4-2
CASSQDQGVTGELFF
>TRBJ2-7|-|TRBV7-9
CASSRQRGGGEQYF
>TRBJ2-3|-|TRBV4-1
CASSQESGVTGTDTQYF
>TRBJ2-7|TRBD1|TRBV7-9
CASSQISNTGAQYF
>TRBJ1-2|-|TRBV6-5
CASRPRRLVLSYTF
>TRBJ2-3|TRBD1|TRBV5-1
CASSLYGTQGGDTQYF
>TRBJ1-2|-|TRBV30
CAWSVRRGSNYGYTF
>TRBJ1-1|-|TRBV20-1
CSGGGHTEAFF
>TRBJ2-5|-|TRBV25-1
CASSEGGVGQETQYF
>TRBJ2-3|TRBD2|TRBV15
CATSRDRLAGATDTQYF
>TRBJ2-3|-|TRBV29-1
CSVDDRSSTDTQYF
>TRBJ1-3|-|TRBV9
CASSVGGTGNTIYF
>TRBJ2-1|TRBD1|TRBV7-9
CASSPTGTGVDEQFF
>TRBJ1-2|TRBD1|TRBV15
CATSRGDRNYGYTF
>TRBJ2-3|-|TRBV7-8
CASRLGSGTDTQYF